This T cell receptor beta chain was identified in a study of vaccination effects on CD4 cells after COVID-19. Study overall: Everyone in the study got two shots of either the BNT162b2 or mRNA-1273 vaccine.

Clones were read by immunoSEQ multiplex PCR, and TCRdb kept only the in-frame ones, dropping some. The repertoire holds just under 65,000 clones, about 71% seen once, with approximately 3.7% in the top ten. Sequencing was preceded by expansion of antigen-specific CD4+ T cells with viral peptide pools in the ViraFEST assay. Following 10 days of culture, CD4+ T cells were isolated. Vaccine recipients, nucleocapsid antibody negative, had no prior SARS-CoV-2 infection. A half-volume exchange with IL-2 medium occurred on days 3 and 7. Overall study results and limits: Few convalescent patients were studied, and early post-infection samples were lacking. The study found marked clonal contraction of infection- and vaccine-induced clones late after vaccination.

Turning to this clone: What it binds is unknown.

V lost 6 bases to trimming and J lost 4 bases; unmatched junction nucleotides: 6. This CDR3 is 13 amino acids long. Per the germline V gene, CDR1 is GTSNPN and CDR2 is SVGIG (reference sequence). This rearrangement joins TRBV30 to TRBJ1-2; 9 bases map to TRBD1. This TCR derives from a human donor who received a COVID-19 vaccine. The sample here was CD4+ T cells from PBMCs cultured with HCoV-OC43 spike peptides, taken before COVID-19 vaccination. Subset defined: HCoV-OC43 spike overlapping peptide pool stimulation. The CDR3 sequence: CACTGTGIYGYTF. Written as DNA, the CDR3 is TGTGCCTGTACCGGGACAGGGATCTATGGCTACACCTTC.